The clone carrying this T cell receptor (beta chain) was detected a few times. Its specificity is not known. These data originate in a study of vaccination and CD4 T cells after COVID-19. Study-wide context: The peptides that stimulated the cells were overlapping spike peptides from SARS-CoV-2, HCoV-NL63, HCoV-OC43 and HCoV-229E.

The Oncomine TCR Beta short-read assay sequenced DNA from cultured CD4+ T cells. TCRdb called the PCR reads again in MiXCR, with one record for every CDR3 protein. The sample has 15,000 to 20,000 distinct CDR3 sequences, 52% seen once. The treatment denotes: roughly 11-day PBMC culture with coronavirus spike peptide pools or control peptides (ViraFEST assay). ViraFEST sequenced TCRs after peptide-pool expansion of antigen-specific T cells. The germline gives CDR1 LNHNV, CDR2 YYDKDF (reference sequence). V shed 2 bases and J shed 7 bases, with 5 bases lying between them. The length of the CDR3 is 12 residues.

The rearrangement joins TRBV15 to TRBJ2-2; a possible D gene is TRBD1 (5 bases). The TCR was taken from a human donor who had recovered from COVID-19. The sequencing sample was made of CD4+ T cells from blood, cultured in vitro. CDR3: CATSRQGGELFF. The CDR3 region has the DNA TGTGCCACCAGCAGACAGGGCGGGGAGCTGTTTTTT.